This TCR beta chain was obtained from a study of human T cells and chemical hapten exposure (dated by TCRdb to about 2021). For context, the study as a whole: For sensitization, 2% DPC in acetone was applied to an approximately 2 cm by approximately 2 cm area of upper inner arm skin. Patients additionally received weekly therapeutic DPC doses to the scalp throughout the roughly 23-week study period. Patch testing was performed on the upper back with Finn chambers containing 0.01% DPC, and the patch tests were scored after 6 days according to International Contact Dermatitis Research Group standards. Alopecia areata with under or over 50% scalp involvement, alopecia totalis and alopecia universalis were represented in the patient cohort, which was mostly female. Libraries were combined into a pool for sequencing, and differences in TCR yield between samples came mainly from small differences in library volumes within the pool. The study tracked peripheral blood TCR repertoire changes in vivo during primary and secondary sensitization to the hapten diphenylcyclopropenone (DPC) in alopecia patients. Blood samples were taken from patients before sensitization (week 0) and at 2, 6 and about 24 weeks after DPC sensitization. Blood for TCR sequencing was provided by twenty-nine alopecia patients at one to four time points (pre-sensitization, 2, 6 and 24 weeks). Results and caveats for the whole study, not just this receptor: Patch test score correlated positively with the number of PT1 expanded TCRs, reaching significance at thresholds 8, 16 and 32 but not at 4. After repeated subsampling, changes were observed in the strength of the expansion versus patch-test correlation and in the threshold at which the correlation became significant. Because all patients had alopecia, a presumed autoimmune disease, the immune response of the patients might differ from that of healthy individuals. Significantly more large CDR3 similarity clusters were formed by expanded TCRs than by pre-sensitization or healthy control sets, consistent with antigen-driven responses. DPC sensitization did not change how many TCRs were above 1 in 1000 frequency, and no evidence was found of alterations in global repertoire structure.

The library was generated by RACE. TCRdb lists the instrument as NextSeq 500. During library preparation, unique molecular identifiers were attached to individual cDNA molecules so that TCRs could be counted quantitatively and reproducibly. For every blood RNA sample, sequencing covered both the TCR alpha and TCR beta chains. Per the authors' processing: A median of about 100,000 TCRs per sample was observed, with a range of 23,224 to 690,600. V, J and CDR3 annotation of the TCR reads was performed with the Decombinator software suite. For PS versus PT1 abundance plots, all samples were subsampled to the same number of TCRs (28,000). TCRs were defined as expanded if absent before sensitization and observed at least eight times at the 2-week time point. TCRdb trimmed the raw reads at Q25, called clones with MiXCR and kept productive beta chains. Entries are consolidated by CDR3 protein sequence, retaining the most common genes and DNA. The V and J calls shown here were made by TCRdb, not taken from the authors' results. The sample table shows 380,000 or so distinct CDR3 sequences, and roughly 4.8% are seen once. The top ten constitute 2% to 2.5% of the sample.

Per the germline V gene, MNHEY is the CDR1 and SVGAGI is the CDR2. Including the terminal cysteine and phenylalanine, the CDR3 comprises 15 residues. Only CDR3 DNA remains: 45 bases, in frame from the first base. V is pared back by 0 bases and J by 3 bases, with 11 bases lying between the germline termini. This clonotype was found many times. This receptor's antigen is unknown. Per-nucleotide qualities are absent, and no much larger clonotype sits a single base away. Interpreted using the paper, the time point label stands for: patch test 1, 2 weeks after DPC sensitization. Interpreted using the paper, the treatment or condition label stands for: therapeutic diphenylcyclopropenone sensitization with weekly scalp DPC. At each patch-test visit, blood was drawn before the patch test was applied. Patients were considered eligible if aged 18 to 70, diagnosed with alopecia and deemed suitable for DPC therapy, and patients were excluded if pregnant. Total RNA was extracted from unfractionated whole blood collected in Tempus Blood RNA tubes.

In this chain, TRBV6-5 is recombined with TRBJ1-1, and TRBD1 may be the D gene, going by 6 matching bases. The sample here was whole blood, taken in connection with sensitization to the hapten diphenylcyclopropenone (DPC). This clonotype originated in a woman in her forties or fifties with alopecia areata. Some clones in this sample may be carry-over from other donors' samples. The nucleotide sequence is given as TGTGCCAGCAGTTACTCGTACAGGGTAGACACTGAAGCTTTCTTT. Its protein product is CASSYSYRVDTEAFF.